This T cell receptor beta chain originates from a study of shared clonotypes between healthy human individuals. Study information: For every donor, three CD4 naive, three CD4 memory, two CD8 naive and one CD8 memory plates were used.

The CDR3 is made up of 16 amino acids. After removal of 2 bases from V and 3 bases from J, the junction contained 8 bases not matched to a gene. CDR1 is SGHAT and CDR2 is FQNNGV in the germline V gene. Naive CD8 cells were CD45RO-negative, positively selected for CCR7, excluding terminally differentiated effector memory CD45RA+ cells. TCRdb keeps only in-frame clones here, not all; method: immunoSEQ multiplex PCR. This sample has hundreds of thousands of clones; 95% to 96% occur once, and the top ten carry 0.11%. The chain employs TRBV11-2 and TRBJ2-3; 7 bases map to TRBD2. The sample was naive CD8+ T cells sorted from blood. The sequence was obtained from a woman under 40 in good health. Written as DNA, the CDR3 is TGTGCCAGCAGCTTAAATAGCGGGTCGACGACAGATACGCAGTATTTT. It is translated as CASSLNSGSTTDTQYF.